The 9 T cell receptor beta chains below were found in one sample sequenced in a study of T cells after yellow fever vaccination. MiXCR, applied by TCRdb to the 5' RACE reads, yields one record per CDR3 protein. The sample consists of some 160,000 distinct CDR3 sequences, 6% to 7.5% of them appearing once. The sample here was CD4+ T cells sorted from PBMCs, taken about 5 days after the first yellow fever vaccination. These receptors were taken from a man between 18 and 29 years old who received the YFV17D yellow fever vaccine.

The chain has TRBV25-1 and TRBJ2-1; D perhaps matches TRBD2 (5 bases). V lost 4 bases and J 0 bases, leaving 7 bases between the germline ends. Germline-derived CDR1 and CDR2 are MGHDK and SYGVNS. The CDR3 runs to 14 residues. The CDR3 nucleotides are TGTGCCAGCAGTGCGGACTTCTCCTACAATGAGCAGTTCTTC. Residues: CASSADFSYNEQFF. The variable domain in full, completed from reference TRBV25-1 and TRBJ2-1, reads EADIYQTPRYLVIGTGKKITLECSQTMGHDKMYWYQQDPGMELHLIHYSYGVNSTEKGDLSSESTVSRIRTEHFPLTLESARPSHTSQYLCASSADFSYNEQFFGPGTRLTVL.

This clonotype was counted ten times or more. J is TRBJ2-7 and V is TRBV3-1, with D possibly matching TRBD1 (6 bases). Per germline, CDR1 LGHDT and CDR2 YNNKEL (reference sequence). Trimming took 4 bases from V and 8 from J, leaving 12 bases between them. The CDR3 is 12 amino acids. The CDR3 region has the DNA TGTGCCAGCAGCCCAGACAGGAGGCAGCAGTACTTC. Protein: CASSPDRRQQYF.

This clonotype appeared many times. The chain has TRBV4-2 and TRBJ2-1, with a tentative D call TRBD1 (5 bases). CDR1 LGHNA and CDR2 YNFKEQ come from the germline V gene. This CDR3 has 13 amino acids. The V and J ends lost 1 base and 10 bases respectively, with 11 bases between them. The CDR3 coding sequence is TGTGCCAGCAGCCAAGGATGGGCAGGGGAGCAGTTCTTC. It encodes CASSQGWAGEQFF.

This clonotype was observed many times. This chain links TRBV7-2 with TRBJ2-2; no definite D call. Germline V gene lookup returns CDR1 SGHTA and CDR2 FQGNSA. V lost 0 bases, J lost 2 bases, and 7 bases lay in between. The CDR3 runs 15 residues. The CDR3 sequence is CASSLANRNTGELFF. CDR3 coding DNA: TGTGCCAGCAGCTTAGCGAACAGAAACACCGGGGAGCTGTTTTTT.

This chain uses TRBV7-9 with TRBJ2-5, with D hard to call. The CDR3 runs to 15 residues. CDR1 SEHNR and CDR2 FQNEAQ come from the germline V gene (reference sequence). Trimming pared 5 bases from V and 6 bases from J, leaving 19 bases between. In DNA, the CDR3 is TGTGCCAGCAGCGATTACGGAGAAGTTAGACAGACCCAGTACTTC. It yields the protein CASSDYGEVRQTQYF.

This clonotype was seen ten or more times. The chain recombines TRBV4-3 with TRBJ2-1; maybe TRBD2 (7 bases). The CDR3 runs 18 residues. Germline CDR1 reads LGHNA; CDR2 reads YSLEER. V shed 0 bases and J shed 1 base, with 16 bases lying between them. CDR3 nucleotides: TGCGCCAGCAGCCAAGATACGAGGGGGGGGCAGTCCTACAATGAGCAGTTCTTC. Encoded protein: CASSQDTRGGQSYNEQFF.

This clonotype was seen a handful of times. V is TRBV12-3 or TRBV12-4 and J is TRBJ1-3; unclear D gene. The V and J ends lost 7 bases and 0 bases respectively, with 10 bases between them. The CDR3 is made up of 14 amino acids. The CDR3 protein is CASKIQFSGNTIYF. The CDR3 nucleotides are TGTGCCAGCAAAATACAGTTCTCTGGAAACACCATATATTTT.

As DNA, the CDR3 is TGTGCCAGCACCTATGGAACAGGGCCCTACGAGCAGTACTTC. Translating gives CASTYGTGPYEQYF. The V and J genes are TRBV7-2 and TRBJ2-7; weak D call: TRBD1 (6 bases). V lost 7 bases and J 2 bases, leaving 15 bases between the germline ends. The CDR3 length is 14 residues. Germline V CDR1 and CDR2: SGHTA, FQGNSA.

This clonotype was counted many times. The CDR3 here is CSVEEPQETQYF. CDR3 sequence (DNA): TGCAGCGTTGAGGAACCGCAAGAGACCCAGTACTTC. This rearrangement joins TRBV29-1 to TRBJ2-5, with D unclear. Trimming shortened V by 3 bases and J by 2 bases, and 7 bases separated the two germline ends. The CDR3 extends over 12 amino acids. Germline V gene lookup returns CDR1 SQVTM and CDR2 ANQGSEA.